The next 5 T cell receptor beta chains were all read from a single sample in a study of cytomegalovirus exposure and HLA in healthy donors. The PCR employed 60 Vbeta primers together with 13 Jbeta primers. The data were produced by immunoSEQ multiplex PCR, yet TCRdb's version contains in-frame clones alone and is incomplete. The table records roughly 200,000 clones, 87% of them present only once. Sequenced: PBMCs. These receptor sequences come from a man aged 25-45 years in good health and CMV-seronegative.

This chain joins TRBV4-3 and TRBJ1-2; 8 bases are a match to TRBD1. The CDR3 has 15 amino acids. V was pared by 1 base and J by 2 bases, with 3 bases of the junction left unmatched. Looked up from germline, CDR1 is LGHNA and CDR2 is YSLEER. Here the CDR3 reads CASSQGTGLNYGYTF. The DNA of the CDR3 is TGCGCCAGCAGCCAAGGGACAGGGTTGAACTATGGCTACACCTTC.

The chain joins TRBV28 to TRBJ1-6; tentative D call: TRBD1 (5 bases). Deletions cut 3 bases from V and 8 bases from J, with 20 bases between. This CDR3 spans 17 amino acids. CDR1 MDHEN and CDR2 SYDVKM come from the germline V gene. The DNA for the CDR3 is TGTGCCAGCAGTTTTGTAATGGGTCAGGGTTTGGATTCACCCCTCCACTTT. This translates into CASSFVMGQGLDSPLHF.

J is TRBJ2-3 and V is TRBV7-2; 11 bases match TRBD2. V lost 4 bases to trimming and J lost 4 bases; unmatched junction nucleotides: 7. This CDR3 has 16 residues. Germline CDR1 and CDR2: SGHTA and FQGNSA. CDR3 bases: TGTGCCAGCAGCTCCTCCCTTAGCGGGGGGGCAGATACGCAGTATTTT. Its translation: CASSSSLSGGADTQYF.

This chain joins TRBV4-3 and TRBJ2-1, with unresolved D. Germline V gene sequence: CDR1 LGHNA, CDR2 YSLEER. V shed 0 bases and J shed 3 bases, with 9 bases lying between them. There are 15 residues in the CDR3. The chain's CDR3 is CASSQDAAVYNEQFF. The CDR3 DNA reads TGCGCCAGCAGCCAAGACGCGGCCGTCTACAATGAGCAGTTCTTC.

As regards this clone: Within the sample, other DNA sequences also encode this same CDR3. The V and J genes are TRBV6-1 and TRBJ1-2, with 9 bases lining up with TRBD1. V lost 6 bases, J lost 2 bases, and 1 base stayed unmatched. CDR3 length: 13 residues. Germline V CDR1 and CDR2: MNHNS, SASEGT. Here the CDR3 reads CASRDRGNYGYTF. The CDR3 bases are TGTGCCAGCAGGGACAGGGGAAACTATGGCTACACCTTC.